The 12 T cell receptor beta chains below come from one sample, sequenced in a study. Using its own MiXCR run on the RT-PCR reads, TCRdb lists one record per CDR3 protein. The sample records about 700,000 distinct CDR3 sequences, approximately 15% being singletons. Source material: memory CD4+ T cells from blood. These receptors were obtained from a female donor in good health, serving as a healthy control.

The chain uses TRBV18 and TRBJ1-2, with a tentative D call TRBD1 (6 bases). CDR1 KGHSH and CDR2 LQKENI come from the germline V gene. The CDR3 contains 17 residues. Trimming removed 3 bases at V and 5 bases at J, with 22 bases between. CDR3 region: CASSPARGTSASYGYTF. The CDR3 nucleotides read TGTGCCAGCTCACCGGCGCGGGGGACAAGCGCCTCTTATGGCTACACCTTC. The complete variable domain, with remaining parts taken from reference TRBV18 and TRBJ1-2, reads NAGVMQNPRHLVRRRGQEARLRCSPMKGHSHVYWYRQLPEEGLKFMVYLQKENIIDESGMPKERFSAEFPKEGPSILRIQQVVRGDSAAYFCASSPARGTSASYGYTFGSGTRLTVV.

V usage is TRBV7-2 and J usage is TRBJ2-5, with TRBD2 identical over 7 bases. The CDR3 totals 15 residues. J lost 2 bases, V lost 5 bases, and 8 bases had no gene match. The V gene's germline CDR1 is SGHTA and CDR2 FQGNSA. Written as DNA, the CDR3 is TGTGCCAGCAGCCTCCCATTGGGGGGGCAAGAGACCCAGTACTTC. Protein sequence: CASSLPLGGQETQYF.

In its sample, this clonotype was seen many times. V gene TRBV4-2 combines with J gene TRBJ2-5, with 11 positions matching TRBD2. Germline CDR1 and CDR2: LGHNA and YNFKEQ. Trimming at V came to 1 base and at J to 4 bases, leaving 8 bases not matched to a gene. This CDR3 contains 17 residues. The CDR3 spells CASSQVTGTSGRETQYF. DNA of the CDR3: TGTGCCAGCAGCCAAGTAACCGGGACTAGCGGTAGAGAGACCCAGTACTTC.

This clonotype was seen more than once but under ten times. In DNA form, the CDR3 reads TGTGCCAGCTCGAACGGGTATGGCTACACCTTC. Residues: CASSNGYGYTF. This chain connects TRBV12-3 or TRBV12-4 to TRBJ1-2; D is unclear. V dropped 8 bases and J dropped 5 bases, with 9 bases sitting between them. There are 11 residues in the CDR3.

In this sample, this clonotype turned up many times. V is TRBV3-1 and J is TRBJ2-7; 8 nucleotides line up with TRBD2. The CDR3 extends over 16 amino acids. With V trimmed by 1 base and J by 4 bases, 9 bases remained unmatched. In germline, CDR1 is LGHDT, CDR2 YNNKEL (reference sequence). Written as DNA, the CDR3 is TGTGCCAGCAGCCAAGTACCTAGCGGGCAACTGTACGAGCAGTACTTC. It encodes CASSQVPSGQLYEQYF.

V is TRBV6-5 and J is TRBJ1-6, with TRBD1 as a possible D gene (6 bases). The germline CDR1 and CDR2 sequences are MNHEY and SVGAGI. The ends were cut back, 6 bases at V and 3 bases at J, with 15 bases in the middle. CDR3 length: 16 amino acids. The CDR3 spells CASRSQDRIYNSPLHF. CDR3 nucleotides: TGTGCCAGCAGATCTCAGGACAGAATCTATAATTCACCCCTCCACTTT.

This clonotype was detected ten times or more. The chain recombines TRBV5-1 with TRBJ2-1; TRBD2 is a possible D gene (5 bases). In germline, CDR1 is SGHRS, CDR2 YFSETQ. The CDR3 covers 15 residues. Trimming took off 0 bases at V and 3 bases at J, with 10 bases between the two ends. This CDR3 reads CASSLDIGDYNEQFF. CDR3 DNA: TGCGCCAGCAGCTTGGATATCGGGGACTACAATGAGCAGTTCTTC.

The DNA of the CDR3 is TGTGCCAGCAGCCCCCAAGAAGGGTCCTTGGACGTCCTGACTTTC. Protein product: CASSPQEGSLDVLTF. The chain uses TRBV9 and TRBJ2-6; D unclear. The V and J ends lost 4 bases and 11 bases respectively, with 19 bases between them. Germline loops: CDR1 SGDLS, CDR2 YYNGEE. The CDR3 has 15 residues. Variable domain in full (rest from reference TRBV9 and TRBJ2-6): DSGVTQTPKHLITATGQRVTLRCSPRSGDLSVYWYQQSLDQGLQFLIQYYNGEERAKGNILERFSAQQFPDLHSELNLSSLELGDSALYFCASSPQEGSLDVLTFGAGSRLTVL.

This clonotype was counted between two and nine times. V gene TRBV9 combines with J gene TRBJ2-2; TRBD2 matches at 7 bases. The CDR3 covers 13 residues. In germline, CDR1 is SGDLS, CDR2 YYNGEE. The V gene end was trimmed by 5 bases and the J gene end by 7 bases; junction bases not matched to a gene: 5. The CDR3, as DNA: TGTGCCAGCAGGCGGGAGTTGGGCGGGGAGCTGTTTTTT. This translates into CASRRELGGELFF.

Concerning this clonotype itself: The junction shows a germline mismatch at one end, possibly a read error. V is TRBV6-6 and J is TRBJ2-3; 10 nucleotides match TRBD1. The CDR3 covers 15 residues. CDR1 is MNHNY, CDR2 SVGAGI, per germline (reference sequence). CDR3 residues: CASSSSGQGNPSGGF. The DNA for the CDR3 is TGTGCCAGCAGCAGCTCGGGACAGGGGAACCCCAGCGGGGGTTTT.

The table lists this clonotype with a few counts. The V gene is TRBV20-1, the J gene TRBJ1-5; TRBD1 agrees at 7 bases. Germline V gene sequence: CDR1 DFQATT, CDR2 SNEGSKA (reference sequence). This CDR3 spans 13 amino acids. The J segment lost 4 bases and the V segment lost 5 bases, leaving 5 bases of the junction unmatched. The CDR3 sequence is CSAPPGQNQPQHF. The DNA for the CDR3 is TGCAGTGCTCCACCGGGACAGAATCAGCCCCAGCATTTT.

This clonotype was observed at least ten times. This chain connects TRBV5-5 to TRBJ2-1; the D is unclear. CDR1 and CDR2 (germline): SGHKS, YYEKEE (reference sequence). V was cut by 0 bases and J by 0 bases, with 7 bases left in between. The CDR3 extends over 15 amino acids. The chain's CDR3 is CASSLEYYSYNEQFF. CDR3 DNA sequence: TGTGCCAGCAGCTTGGAGTACTACTCCTACAATGAGCAGTTCTTC.